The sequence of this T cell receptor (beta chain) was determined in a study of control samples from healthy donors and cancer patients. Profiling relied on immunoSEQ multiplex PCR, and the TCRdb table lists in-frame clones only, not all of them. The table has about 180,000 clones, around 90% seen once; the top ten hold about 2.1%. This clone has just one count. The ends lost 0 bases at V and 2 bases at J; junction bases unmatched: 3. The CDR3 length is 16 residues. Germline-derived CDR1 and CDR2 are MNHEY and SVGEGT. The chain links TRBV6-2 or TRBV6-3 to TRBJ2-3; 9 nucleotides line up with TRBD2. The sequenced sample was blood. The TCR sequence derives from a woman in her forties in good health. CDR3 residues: CASSYSSGGYTDTQYF. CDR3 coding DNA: TGTGCCAGCAGTTACTCGAGCGGGGGGTACACAGATACGCAGTATTTT.